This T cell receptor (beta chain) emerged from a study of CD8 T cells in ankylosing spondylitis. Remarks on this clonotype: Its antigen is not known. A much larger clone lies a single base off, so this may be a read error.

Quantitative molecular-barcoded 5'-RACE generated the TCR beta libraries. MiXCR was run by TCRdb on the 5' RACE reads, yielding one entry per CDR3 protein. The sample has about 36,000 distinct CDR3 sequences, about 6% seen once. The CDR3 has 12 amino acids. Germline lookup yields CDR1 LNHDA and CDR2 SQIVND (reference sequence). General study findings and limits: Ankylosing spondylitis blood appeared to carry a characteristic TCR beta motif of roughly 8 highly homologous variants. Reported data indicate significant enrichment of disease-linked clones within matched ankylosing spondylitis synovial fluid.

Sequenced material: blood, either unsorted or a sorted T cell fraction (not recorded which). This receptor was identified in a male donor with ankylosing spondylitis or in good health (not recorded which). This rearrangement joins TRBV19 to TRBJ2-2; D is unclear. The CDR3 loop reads CVSNPNTGELFF. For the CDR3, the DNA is TGTGTCAGTAACCCGAACACCGGGGAGCTGTTTTTT.